By sample share, the clone carrying this T cell receptor (beta chain) is medium-sized. The sample belongs to a study of sequential checkpoint blockade in melanoma. The wider study: Randomization was 1:1 between first-line nivolumab→ipilimumab and ipilimumab→nivolumab. After both sequences, patients received maintenance nivolumab.

The treatment here: randomized to nivolumab then ipilimumab (arm A) or the reverse (arm B). The method was immunoSEQ multiplex PCR; TCRdb's version includes in-frame clones alone and lacks a portion of them. The table records 6,100 or so clones, roughly 50% of them present only once. Trimming cost V 5 bases and J 4 bases, with 10 bases left between them. Germline V gene data show CDR1 as SGHRS and CDR2 as YFSETQ. CDR3 length equals 13 residues. The sequencing used CD8+ T cells sorted from blood (inferred from file names), collected from a patient given nivolumab and ipilimumab in sequence. V is TRBV5-1 and J is TRBJ1-3; D remains unclear. The clonotype comes from a human patient with melanoma. Some clones in this sample may be carry-over from other donors' samples. The DNA for the CDR3 is TGCGCCAGCAGGGAGGAGCCGGGAAACACCATATATTTT. Translation gives CASREEPGNTIYF.